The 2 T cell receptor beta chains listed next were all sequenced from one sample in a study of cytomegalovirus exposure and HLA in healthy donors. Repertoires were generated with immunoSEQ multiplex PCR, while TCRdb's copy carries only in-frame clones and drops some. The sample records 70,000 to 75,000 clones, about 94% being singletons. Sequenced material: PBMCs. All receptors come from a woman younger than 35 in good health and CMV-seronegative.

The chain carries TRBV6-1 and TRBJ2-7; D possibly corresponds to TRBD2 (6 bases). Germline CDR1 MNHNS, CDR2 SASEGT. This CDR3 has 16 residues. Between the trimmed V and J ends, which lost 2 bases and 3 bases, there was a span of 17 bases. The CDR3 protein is CASSEYTGTGVYEQYF. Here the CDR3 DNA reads TGTGCCAGCAGTGAATATACCGGGACTGGGGTCTACGAGCAGTACTTC.

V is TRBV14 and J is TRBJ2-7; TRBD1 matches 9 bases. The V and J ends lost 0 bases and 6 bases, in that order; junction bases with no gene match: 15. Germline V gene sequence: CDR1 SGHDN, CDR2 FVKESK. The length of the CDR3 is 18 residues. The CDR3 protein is CASSQDMGSGTGSSEQYF. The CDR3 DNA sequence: TGTGCCAGCAGCCAAGACATGGGATCCGGGACAGGGAGTAGCGAGCAGTACTTC.